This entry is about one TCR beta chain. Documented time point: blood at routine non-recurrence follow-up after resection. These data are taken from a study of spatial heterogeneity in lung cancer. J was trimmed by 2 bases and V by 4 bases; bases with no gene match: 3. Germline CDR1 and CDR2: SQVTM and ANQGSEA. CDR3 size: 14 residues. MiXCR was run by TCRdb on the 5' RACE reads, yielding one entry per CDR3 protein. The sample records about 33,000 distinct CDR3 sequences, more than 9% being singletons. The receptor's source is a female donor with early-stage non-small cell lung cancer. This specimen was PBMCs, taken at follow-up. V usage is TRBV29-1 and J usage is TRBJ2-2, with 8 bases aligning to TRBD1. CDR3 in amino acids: CSVVDRGNTGELFF. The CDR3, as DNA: TGCAGCGTTGTAGACAGGGGTAACACCGGGGAGCTGTTTTTT.